This record covers a single T cell receptor beta chain. TCRdb keeps only in-frame clones here, not all; method: immunoSEQ multiplex PCR. The table lists roughly 100,000 clones, roughly 76% of them singletons, with roughly 4.8% in the top ten. This specimen belongs to a study of blood T cell repertoires in COVID-19. Overall study context: Some COVID-19 samples were acute and others convalescent; all came from the United States, Italy and Spain.

This CDR3 has 15 amino acids. The trim removed 5 bases at V and 5 bases at J, leaving 5 bases unmatched. Germline V gives CDR1 SGHTA, CDR2 FQGNSA. Sequenced input: peripheral blood. This TCR derives from a man older than 75 with COVID-19, enrolled during active disease. V gene TRBV7-2 combines with J gene TRBJ2-7, with 14 nucleotides matching TRBD2. The CDR3 DNA reads as TGTGCCAGCAGCACCGGACTAGCGGGAGGAAACGAGCAGTACTTC. It codes for CASSTGLAGGNEQYF.